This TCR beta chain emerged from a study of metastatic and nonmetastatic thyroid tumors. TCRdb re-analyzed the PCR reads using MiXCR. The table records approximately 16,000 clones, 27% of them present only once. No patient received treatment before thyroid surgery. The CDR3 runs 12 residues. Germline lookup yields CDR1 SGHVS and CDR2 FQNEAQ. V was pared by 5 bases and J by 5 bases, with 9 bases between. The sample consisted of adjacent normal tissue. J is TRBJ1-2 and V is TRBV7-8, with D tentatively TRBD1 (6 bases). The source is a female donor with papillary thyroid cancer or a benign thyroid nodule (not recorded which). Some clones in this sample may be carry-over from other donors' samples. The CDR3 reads CASSGGQYGYTF. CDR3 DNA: TGTGCCAGCAGCGGGGGCCAGTATGGCTACACCTTC.